These T cell receptor beta chains were read from a single sample in a study of early T cells in non-severe SARS-CoV-2 infection. TCRdb redid the calling of the 5' RACE reads with MiXCR, one entry per CDR3 protein. The table has tens of thousands of distinct CDR3 sequences, roughly 4.7% seen once; the top ten hold under 7.5%. The starting material was whole blood, obtained at baseline. The receptors were gathered from an adult who was a healthcare worker with PCR-confirmed SARS-CoV-2 infection or an uninfected control (not recorded which). CDR3s include the opening cysteine and the closing phenylalanine or tryptophan. The D gene is left open where the match is weak. Clone size is not always given. Where it is, it says once, few, many or a class for expanded clones.

>TRBV5-1|.|TRBJ2-7|TRBD1
TGCGCCAGCAGCTTGGACGGGACAGGGATCGGAGACGAGCAGTACTTC
CASSLDGTGIGDEQYF
>TRBV6-6|many|TRBJ1-2|.
TGTGCCAGCACCTTCAGGTCTCCAGGGGGCTACACCTTC
CASTFRSPGGYTF
>TRBV6-5|few|TRBJ1-6|TRBD1
TGTGCCAGCGCCCCCGGACAGGGAAAAAGAAAGTCACCCCTCCACTTT
CASAPGQGKRKSPLHF
>TRBV5-1|many|TRBJ2-1|TRBD2
TGCGCCAGCAGCCAGACTAGCGCGACCAATGAGCAGTTCTTC
CASSQTSATNEQFF
>TRBV12-3/TRBV12-4|many|TRBJ2-3|TRBD2
TGTGCCAGCAGTACTAGCGGCTATAGCACAGATACGCAGTATTTT
CASSTSGYSTDTQYF
>TRBV30|once|TRBJ1-1|TRBD1
TGTGCCTGGAGTCCCGGGACAGAGGAAGCTTTCTTT
CAWSPGTEEAFF
>TRBV27|many|TRBJ1-1|.
TGTGCCAGCAGTTTATTGAGCCAGGGAACGAACACTGAAGCTTTCTTT
CASSLLSQGTNTEAFF
>TRBV13|many|TRBJ1-6|TRBD1
TGTGCCAGCAGCTTGGGGACAGGCCTTTATAATTCACCCCTCCACTTT
CASSLGTGLYNSPLHF
>TRBV4-1|many|TRBJ2-7|TRBD1
TGCGCCAGCAGTCCAACCGGGACAGTTTACGAGCAGTACTTC
CASSPTGTVYEQYF
>TRBV12-3/TRBV12-4|.|TRBJ2-3|TRBD2
TGTGCCAGCAGTTTATACGGGGGGTTCACAGATACGCAGTATTTT
CASSLYGGFTDTQYF
>TRBV28|many|TRBJ2-1|.
TGTGCCAGCAACGGGGCAGGGACGATCAATGAGCAGTTCTTC
CASNGAGTINEQFF
>TRBV11-2|many|TRBJ2-7|.
TGTGTCAGCAGCTCAACCCAGGGAGATTCCTACGAGCAGTACTTC
CVSSSTQGDSYEQYF
>TRBV2|many|TRBJ1-2|TRBD1
TGTGCCAGCAGTACCCTGCTCCAGACAGGGAATGGCTACACCTTC
CASSTLLQTGNGYTF
>TRBV7-8|many|TRBJ1-5|.
TGTGCCAGCAGCTTGGGGGTTAATCAGCCCCAGCATTTT
CASSLGVNQPQHF
>TRBV28|many|TRBJ2-1|.
TGTGCCAGCAGTTTAAGTCGCTCCTACAATGAGCAGTTCTTC
CASSLSRSYNEQFF
>TRBV18|.|TRBJ1-1|.
TGTGCCAGCTCACCACTATCGGCCGACCTCACTGAAGCTTTCTTT
CASSPLSADLTEAFF
>TRBV14|.|TRBJ1-1|.
TGTGCCAGCAGCCAAAGTCGGAACACTGAAGCTTTCTTT
CASSQSRNTEAFF
>TRBV5-1|many|TRBJ2-5|TRBD1
TGCGCCAGCAGCTTGACGGACAGGGGGCCTGAGACCCAGTACTTC
CASSLTDRGPETQYF
>TRBV28|.|TRBJ2-7|TRBD1
TGTGCCAGCAGTTTATGGGGAACAGGGGCCGAGCAGTACTTC
CASSLWGTGAEQYF
>TRBV18|many|TRBJ1-1|TRBD1
TGTGCCAGCTCACCACCGCCGGGACAGGAGGCTTTCTTT
CASSPPPGQEAFF
>TRBV5-1|.|TRBJ2-1|.
TGCGCCAGCAGCTTGAGTTTTAGTGGGGGGTACAATGAGCAGTTCTTC
CASSLSFSGGYNEQFF
>TRBV20-1|.|TRBJ2-3|TRBD2
TGCAGTGCGTTAGCGGGAGGAACAGATACGCAGTATTTT
CSALAGGTDTQYF
>TRBV9|many|TRBJ1-6|.
TGTGCCAGCACCGGGGGGCAGAATAATTCACCCCTCCACTTT
CASTGGQNNSPLHF
>TRBV6-5|many|TRBJ2-7|TRBD1
TGTGCCAGCAGTTATCCTTCCAGGGGGCGCCTCGAGCAGTACTTC
CASSYPSRGRLEQYF